This entry features one T cell receptor beta chain sequence. Its binding antigen is unknown. Qualities for individual bases were not recorded, and no much larger clone is one base off. TCR CDR3 regions were amplified from genomic DNA by multiplex PCR using the deep immunoSEQ assay. Extracted genomic DNA from each cell subset was spread evenly across all wells of several immunoSEQ 96-well plates, with each plate serving as a replicate. Each replicate PCR for sorted subsets received approximately 200 ng genomic DNA, equal to about 30,000 T cell genomes. Purified libraries were quantified with a Qubit 3.0 fluorometer, sized on a Bioanalyzer 2100, and re-quantified with the KAPA Library Quantification kit. Every immunoSEQ 96-well plate was sequenced on a dedicated single-read 150-cycle Illumina NextSeq 550 flow cell. Per the authors' processing: Because the immunoSEQ output included only junctional sequences and no quality scores, the filtering could not be the same as the filtering used for full-length reads. To assign V/J genes and CDR3, sequences were annotated against IMGT germline references using PyIR, a Python wrapper for IgBLAST v1.9. Reads were removed for weak V/J assignments (E-value above 1e-6), missing CDR3, stop codons, out-of-frame junctions, or ambiguous translated residues. A V3J clonotype was defined by an identical inferred V gene, J gene, and CDR3 amino acid sequence. To compute the percentage overlap between repertoires, the number of shared unique clonotypes was divided by the size of the smaller repertoire. Repertoire richness was assessed with RTK rarefaction, the Chao1 estimator, and Recon v2.1 estimates of unobserved clonotypes. For all TCRbeta clonotypes obtained by the gDNA method from several donors, generation probabilities were computed with OLGA. What TCRdb holds here is the immuneACCESS table cut down to in-frame rearrangements. Part of the clones is not present; checked against another copy, under half of the missing clones reflect an unresolved V gene, and the others are unexplained. V, J and clone size derive from that table, while D and trimming were established from the DNA sequence. In all, the sample holds about 2.2 million clones, and 93% of those were seen once. In total, the top ten clones hold 1.5% to 2% of the sample.

CD8 naive samples were obtained by positive selection for CCR7 among CD45RO-negative cells, yielding a CD45RA+CCR7+ population from which TemRA cells were excluded. The donors were healthy, HIV-negative adults who had no recently reported acute infections or vaccinations. Only Caucasian adults living in Nashville, Tennessee, USA were represented among the donors. Blood was obtained by leukapheresis, after which PBMCs were separated by Ficoll-Histopaque density gradient centrifugation and cryopreserved in liquid nitrogen vapor phase. Analytical flow cytometry was used to check the purity and quantity of every magnetically sorted T cell population. Each sorted fraction had its genomic DNA isolated and then quantified by UV absorbance on a Nanodrop 2000c. The V end loses 5 bases and the J end loses 4 bases, and a stretch of 9 bases separates them. There are 13 amino acids in the CDR3, from cysteine to phenylalanine inclusive. Only the CDR3 region is kept as DNA, spanning 39 bases read in frame from base 1. CDR1 is given as MNHEY and CDR2 as SMNVEV, both from the germline V gene (reference sequence).

The record originates from a study of shared clonotypes between healthy human individuals (dated by TCRdb to the early 2020s). For context, the study as a whole: The cohort included a few men and a couple of women between 18 and 49 years of age. Per donor, three plates each were used for CD4 naive and CD4 memory, two for CD8 naive, and one for CD8 memory. To estimate repertoire size and how much clonotype sharing occurs between individuals, the study deeply sequenced the blood TCR repertoires of five healthy adults. To increase sequencing depth and limit assay-specific biases, TCR repertoire library preparation and sequencing were carried out by different laboratories using diverse techniques. Per donor, leukapheresis produced somewhere between about 0.9 and 9.5 billion PBMCs. What the research found in general, with its limitations: Compared with non-shared clonotypes, the clonotypes found in all four sorted-subset donors had higher generation probabilities. Sampling was limited to blood, and TCR repertoires in tissue likely differ from TCR repertoires in blood. Pairwise subsampling led to the expectation that sequencing depth would affect the degree of clonotype sharing among donors. Because the study included only a small number of donors, the genetic and exposure-history diversity represented was limited. Larger estimated clonotype richness was generally found for naive subsets than for memory subsets. Even with the large sequencing depth, rarefaction of the sorted-subset datasets indicated that sequencing was incomplete. Sharing across a few donors was observed for about 5% of naive CD4, over 3% of naive CD8, about 2.3% of memory CD4, and around 0.42% of memory CD8 clonotypes.

The sequenced sample consisted of naive CD8+ T cells from PBMCs. Sample cell subset or site, as interpreted from the label and publication: CD45RA+CCR7+. The chain joins TRBV27 to TRBJ2-1; a weak D assignment points to TRBD1 (5 bases agree). This TCR was sampled from a man younger than 30 in good health. Some clones in this sample may be carry-over from other donors' samples. The nucleotides are TGTGCCAGCAGTCCAGGGATGTACAATGAGCAGTTCTTC. This encodes CASSPGMYNEQFF.